Presented here are 20 T cell receptor beta chains from one specimen sequenced in a study of T cell repertoires in cytomegalovirus infection (dated by TCRdb to about 2019). The reads were generated on an Illumina HiSeq 1500. The public reads were quality trimmed at Q25 with fastp and then assembled into clones with MiXCR by TCRdb, keeping productive beta chains. CDR3 protein duplicates are merged, each entry listing the most common genes and DNA. A total of hundreds of thousands of distinct CDR3 sequences appear in this sample, roughly 9.5% of them only once. Approximately 4.7% of the sample belongs to the ten largest clones. Sequenced input: PBMCs. The receptor source for this set is a human donor in good health (CMV status not recorded). Some clones in this sample may be carry-over from other donors' samples.

This clonotype was detected a few times. The CDR3 sequence is CASSAGPPPSSYEQYF. CDR3 nucleotides: TGTGCCAGCAGCGCGGGACCTCCCCCTTCATCCTACGAGCAGTACTTC. The J gene is TRBJ2-7, the V gene TRBV9; D could derive from TRBD1 or TRBD2 (5 bases each). The CDR3 totals 16 residues. Germline values: CDR1 SGDLS, CDR2 YYNGEE. V was clipped by 3 bases and J by 1 base, with 17 bases between them.

The chain carries TRBV5-4 and TRBJ1-1; the D gene is possibly TRBD1 (6 bases). The germline V and J ends were trimmed by 4 bases and 4 bases, with 17 bases remaining between them. Per germline, CDR1 SGHNT and CDR2 YYREEE (reference sequence). The CDR3 extends over 15 amino acids. CDR3 in amino acids: CASSRRRGGVTEAFF. The CDR3 DNA is TGTGCCAGCAGCCGTAGGAGGGGGGGGGTCACTGAAGCTTTCTTT.

This clonotype was observed many times. Written as DNA, the CDR3 is TGTGCCAGCAGGCCTCCCGGGACAGGGTTTGACTATGGCTACACCTTC. This translates into CASRPPGTGFDYGYTF. The rearrangement joins TRBV7-2 to TRBJ1-2, with TRBD1 matching over 9 bases. This CDR3 spans 16 amino acids. Germline V lookup: CDR1 SGHTA, CDR2 FQGNSA. V was clipped by 6 bases and J by 3 bases; unmatched bases: 11.

This clonotype occurred many times. The J gene is TRBJ2-5, the V gene TRBV7-2; 14 bases fit TRBD2. Germline V gene lookup returns CDR1 SGHTA and CDR2 FQGNSA. The ends lost 0 bases at V and 2 bases at J; junction bases unmatched: 8. This CDR3 contains 19 residues. The CDR3 sequence is CASSLATSGRAGGQETQYF. For the CDR3, the DNA is TGTGCCAGCAGCTTAGCGACTAGCGGGAGGGCCGGGGGACAAGAGACCCAGTACTTC.

There are many counts of this clonotype. This rearrangement joins TRBV28 to TRBJ2-2; the match to TRBD1 covers 8 bases. With 6 bases clipped from V and 4 bases from J, the junction kept 7 bases outside the gene matches. The germline gives CDR1 MDHEN, CDR2 SYDVKM. The CDR3 has 15 amino acids. The CDR3 nucleotides are TGTGCCAGCAGGCCATCCACAGGGGGCACCGGGGAGCTGTTTTTT. Translating it yields CASRPSTGGTGELFF.

This clonotype was detected a few times. The chain combines TRBV6-2 or TRBV6-3 with TRBJ2-1; perhaps TRBD1 as D (5 bases). Per germline, CDR1 MNHEY and CDR2 SVGEGT. The CDR3 extends over 15 amino acids. V was shortened by 0 bases and J by 5 bases, with 11 bases between the two germline ends. CDR3: CASSYSTGLNNEQFF. The CDR3 DNA sequence: TGTGCCAGCAGTTACTCCACAGGCCTTAACAATGAGCAGTTCTTC.

CDR3 residues: CASSSPYLNTEAFF. CDR3 sequence (DNA): TGTGCCAGCAGTTCTCCCTACCTGAACACTGAAGCTTTCTTT. The chain recombines TRBV28 with TRBJ1-1; D gene unclear. The CDR3 totals 14 residues. Trimming removed 4 bases from V and 0 bases from J, with 9 bases in between. Germline V gene lookup returns CDR1 MDHEN and CDR2 SYDVKM. Supplemented by reference TRBV28 and TRBJ1-1, the full variable domain reads DVKVTQSSRYLVKRTGEKVFLECVQDMDHENMFWYRQDPGLGLRLIYFSYDVKMKEKGDIPEGYSVSREKKERFSLILESASTNQTSMYLCASSSPYLNTEAFFGQGTRLTVV.

A few counts support this clonotype. As DNA, the CDR3 is TGTGCCAGCAGCCATGTTGGCAACGAGCAGTACTTC. Encoded protein: CASSHVGNEQYF. The chain is built from TRBV11-2 and TRBJ2-7, with unresolved D. The length of the CDR3 is 12 residues. Trimming stripped 5 bases from V and 5 bases from J, with 10 bases between. The germline V gene has CDR1 SGHAT and CDR2 FQNNGV.

The chain recombines TRBV20-1 with TRBJ1-5, with TRBD1 as a possible D gene (5 bases). The ends were cut back, 4 bases at V and 8 bases at J, with 21 bases in the middle. This CDR3 region has 15 residues. From germline, CDR1 is DFQATT and CDR2 SNEGSKA (reference sequence). The DNA for the CDR3 is TGCAGTGCTAAACCAGGGTTGTATAGCTGGGAGCCCCAGCATTTT. Translated: CSAKPGLYSWEPQHF.

This clonotype has a handful of counts. The CDR3 coding sequence is TGTGCCAGCAGCTCAGCTGTTAGCGGGTCGGAGCAGTTCTTC. Translated, it gives CASSSAVSGSEQFF. This chain links TRBV11-3 with TRBJ2-1; 7 bases are shared with TRBD2. CDR1 SGHNT and CDR2 YENEEA come from the germline V gene. After removal of 4 bases from V and 10 bases from J, the junction contained 10 bases not matched to a gene. The CDR3 loop spans 14 amino acids.

The rearrangement joins TRBV28 to TRBJ2-5; 9 bases agree with TRBD1. Losses at the gene ends were 3 bases for V and 4 bases for J; bases not matched to a gene: 6. The CDR3 is made up of 15 amino acids. Germline V gives CDR1 MDHEN, CDR2 SYDVKM. The DNA for the CDR3 is TGTGCCAGCAGTTTGGGGACAGGGCGGGGAGAGACCCAGTACTTC. Residues: CASSLGTGRGETQYF.

This clonotype came up many times. CDR3 region: CASRVKGLYEQYF. CDR3 nucleotide sequence: TGTGCCAGCAGAGTGAAAGGGCTCTACGAGCAGTACTTC. This chain joins TRBV12-3 or TRBV12-4 and TRBJ2-7, with unresolved D. There are 13 residues in the CDR3. V lost 6 bases, J lost 3 bases, and 12 bases lay in between.

This clonotype was observed at least ten times. This chain joins TRBV4-1 and TRBJ2-1, with 7 bases lining up with TRBD1. Germline V CDR1 and CDR2: MGHRA, YSYEKL. This CDR3 comprises 15 residues. After removal of 1 base from V and 1 base from J, the junction contained 1 base not matched to a gene. CDR3 loop: CASSQARGSYNEQFF. CDR3 nucleotides: TGCGCCAGCAGCCAAGCCAGGGGGTCCTACAATGAGCAGTTCTTC.

This clonotype was observed a few times. CDR3 protein: CASISTGRSNYGYTF. CDR3 nucleotide sequence: TGTGCCAGCATCTCCACCGGACGGAGTAACTATGGCTACACCTTC. The chain uses TRBV28 and TRBJ1-2, with D hard to call. V lost 7 bases and J 1 base, leaving 16 bases between the germline ends. In germline, CDR1 is MDHEN, CDR2 SYDVKM. This CDR3 spans 15 amino acids.

This clonotype was counted at least ten times. This chain connects TRBV7-2 to TRBJ2-3, with a possible D match to TRBD1 (6 bases). CDR3 length equals 16 residues. Germline CDR1 reads SGHTA; CDR2 reads FQGNSA. V lost 1 base to trimming and J lost 1 base, with 12 bases between them. In nucleotides, the CDR3 is TGTGCCAGCAGCTTAGAGGGGACACGCGGCACAGATACGCAGTATTTT. Its protein product is CASSLEGTRGTDTQYF.

This clonotype was seen more than once but under ten times. The rearrangement uses TRBV12-3 or TRBV12-4 and TRBJ1-3; 7 bases align to TRBD1. The junction had 6 bases not matched to a gene; V was cut back by 6 bases and J by 4 bases. CDR3 size: 14 residues. CDR3 DNA: TGTGCCAGCAGCCGACAGGGACTAGGAAACACCATATATTTT. Translation gives CASSRQGLGNTIYF.

The chain employs TRBV12-3 or TRBV12-4 and TRBJ1-5; no clear D. The CDR3 is made up of 18 amino acids. Trimming cost V 2 bases and J 0 bases, with 17 bases left between them. CDR3 sequence reads: CASSLILDRVHSNQPQHF. For the CDR3, the DNA is TGTGCCAGCAGTTTAATCCTGGATAGGGTCCATAGCAATCAGCCCCAGCATTTT.

This clonotype was observed many times. The genes are TRBV6-6 and TRBJ2-2; 10 bases match TRBD1. Germline CDR1 reads MNHNY; CDR2 reads SVGAGI (reference sequence). CDR3 length equals 17 residues. The trim removed 6 bases at V and 4 bases at J, leaving 11 bases unmatched. The chain's CDR3 is CASSPGSGTGATGELFF. The CDR3 DNA sequence: TGTGCCAGCAGCCCCGGTAGTGGGACAGGGGCCACCGGGGAGCTGTTTTTT.

This clonotype appeared many times. V usage is TRBV6-6 and J usage is TRBJ1-2; tentative D call: TRBD1 (5 bases). Trimming left V 0 bases short and J 7 bases short, with 12 bases between. This CDR3 has 14 residues. Per the germline V gene, CDR1 is MNHNY and CDR2 is SVGAGI (reference sequence). Here the CDR3 DNA reads TGTGCCAGCAGTTACTCGGAGTCAGGGTTTGGCTACACCTTC. This codes for CASSYSESGFGYTF.

This clonotype was counted only a few times. V gene TRBV12-3 or TRBV12-4 combines with J gene TRBJ2-7; 10 bases are a match to TRBD2. The CDR3 is 15 amino acids. After removal of 5 bases from V and 0 bases from J, the junction contained 4 bases not matched to a gene. The CDR3 nucleotides read TGTGCCAGCAGTGAAGGACTAGCGGCCTCCTACGAGCAGTACTTC. Amino acids: CASSEGLAASYEQYF.